The text below deals with one TCR beta chain. V was clipped by 7 bases and J by 0 bases, with 7 bases between them. Germline-derived CDR1 and CDR2 are LNHDA and SQIVND (reference sequence). CDR3 length equals 13 residues. The data originate from a study of blood T cell repertoires in COVID-19. Study context: T cells, B-cell-depleted T cells, or PBMCs provided the cDNA or gDNA that served as material.

TCRdb's copy holds only in-frame clones and misses some; the assay was immunoSEQ multiplex PCR. Found here are some 140,000 clones, 75% to 85% of them singletons; the top ten hold about 12%. Sequencing was done on a sample of peripheral blood. The TCR comes from a woman in her fifties or sixties with COVID-19, enrolled during active disease. The chain has TRBV19 and TRBJ2-1, with D possibly being TRBD1 (5 bases). The CDR3 nucleotides read TGTGCCAGTAAAGACAGCTCCTACAATGAGCAGTTCTTC. It encodes CASKDSSYNEQFF. Using reference TRBV19 and TRBJ2-1 for the parts outside the CDR3, the full variable domain is DGGITQSPKYLFRKEGQNVTLSCEQNLNHDAMYWYRQDPGQGLRLIYYSQIVNDFQKGDIAEGYSVSREKKESFPLTVTSAQKNPTAFYLCASKDSSYNEQFFGPGTRLTVL.